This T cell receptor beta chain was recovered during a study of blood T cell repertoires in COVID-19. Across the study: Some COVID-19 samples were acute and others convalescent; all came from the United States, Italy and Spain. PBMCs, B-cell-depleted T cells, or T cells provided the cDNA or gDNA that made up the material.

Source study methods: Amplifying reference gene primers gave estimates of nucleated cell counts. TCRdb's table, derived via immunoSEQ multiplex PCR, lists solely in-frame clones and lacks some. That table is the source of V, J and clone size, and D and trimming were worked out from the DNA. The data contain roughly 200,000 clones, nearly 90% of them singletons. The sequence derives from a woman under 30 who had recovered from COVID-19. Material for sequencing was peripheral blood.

CDR3 sequence: CASSRTANTEAFF. CDR3 DNA sequence: TGTGCCAGCTCCCGGACAGCGAACACTGAAGCTTTCTTT. The V call is TRBV18, the J call TRBJ1-1; the D gene is possibly TRBD1 (6 bases). In germline, CDR1 is KGHSH, CDR2 LQKENI. This CDR3 has 13 amino acids. Trimming removed 6 bases at V and 1 base at J, with 9 bases between.